These 23 T cell receptor beta chains originate from one sample sequenced in a study of blood T cell repertoires in COVID-19. TCRdb's copy holds only in-frame clones and misses some; the assay was immunoSEQ multiplex PCR. The sample yields over 200,000 clones, 84% seen once. Material: peripheral blood. All receptors derive from a man aged 45-65 years with active or convalescent COVID-19.

J is TRBJ1-5 and V is TRBV21-1; the table assigns TRBD1, which was not confirmed against the DNA. TRBV21-1 is designated a pseudogene. The CDR3 has 17 amino acids. Here the CDR3 DNA reads TGTGCCAGCAGCAAAGAACTTTCGACAGGAAGCAATCAGCCCCAGCATTTT. Its protein is CASSKELSTGSNQPQHF.

The rearrangement links TRBV5-1 to TRBJ2-7, with 9 bases identical to TRBD2. The CDR3 is 14 amino acids. Trimming took 3 bases from V and 1 from J; bases not matched to a gene: 2. CDR1 and CDR2 from the germline V gene are SGHRS and YFSETQ. The CDR3 DNA follows: TGCGCCAGCAGCTCCCTAGCGGGGTCCTACGAGCAGTACTTC. This translates into CASSSLAGSYEQYF.

For this clone: This specimen includes other DNA sequences encoding the same CDR3. This chain links TRBV18 with TRBJ2-7; maybe TRBD1 (6 bases). Deletions cut 2 bases from V and 5 bases from J, with 7 bases between. CDR1 and CDR2 from the germline V gene are KGHSH and LQKENI. CDR3 size: 12 residues. The CDR3 loop reads CASSPKGDEQYF. The CDR3 nucleotides are TGTGCCAGCTCACCAAAGGGGGACGAGCAGTACTTC.

This clone came up once. The CDR3 protein is CASSLQGNYGYTF. The CDR3 nucleotides are TGTGCCAGCAGCTTGCAGGGGAACTATGGCTACACCTTC. This chain connects TRBV5-5 to TRBJ1-2, with a possible D match to TRBD1 (6 bases). The V end lost 1 base, the J end lost 2 bases, and 6 bases lay between the germline ends. Germline V gene sequence: CDR1 SGHKS, CDR2 YYEKEE (reference sequence). This CDR3 comprises 13 residues.

V is TRBV20-1 and J is TRBJ1-2; D is uncertain. Germline V lookup: CDR1 DFQATT, CDR2 SNEGSKA (reference sequence). The CDR3 is made up of 14 amino acids. V gave up 3 bases and J gave up 4 bases, with 15 bases separating them. The CDR3 nucleotides are TGCAGTGCTAGTGCAACAGTCTATGGCTATGGCTACACCTTC. Protein sequence: CSASATVYGYGYTF.

This chain uses TRBV7-8 with TRBJ2-1, with 12 nucleotides matching TRBD2. This CDR3 contains 16 residues. V gave up 5 bases and J gave up 3 bases; unmatched junction bases: 5. Germline assignment: CDR1 SGHVS and CDR2 FQNEAQ. CDR3: CASSLETSGGYNEQFF. The DNA for the CDR3 is TGTGCCAGCAGCCTAGAGACTAGCGGGGGCTACAATGAGCAGTTCTTC.

The chain links TRBV14 to TRBJ2-5; 7 positions match TRBD2. J lost 3 bases, V lost 0 bases, and 4 bases had no gene match. The CDR3 length is 15 residues. CDR1 SGHDN and CDR2 FVKESK come from the germline V gene. The CDR3 nucleotides are TGTGCCAGCAGCCAAGATCCAGCGGGGAAAGAGACCCAGTACTTC. This gives the protein CASSQDPAGKETQYF.

The V and J genes are TRBV15 and TRBJ2-5, with 7 nucleotides matching TRBD1. The CDR3 loop spans 15 amino acids. The J segment lost 7 bases and the V segment lost 1 base, leaving 9 bases of the junction unmatched. Germline V gene sequence: CDR1 LNHNV, CDR2 YYDKDF (reference sequence). CDR3 coding DNA: TGTGCCACCAGCAGAGTACAGGGGAGTATGGGGACCCAGTACTTC. This sequence encodes CATSRVQGSMGTQYF. Supplemented by reference TRBV15 and TRBJ2-5, the full variable domain reads DAMVIQNPRYQVTQFGKPVTLSCSQTLNHNVMYWYQQKSSQAPKLLFHYYDKDFNNEADTPDNFQSRRPNTSFCFLDIRSPGLGDTAMYLCATSRVQGSMGTQYFGPGTRLLVL.

The rearrangement links TRBV5-1 to TRBJ2-3; D remains unclear. This CDR3 contains 13 residues. Trimming left V 1 base short and J 4 bases short, with 7 bases between. Per the germline V gene, CDR1 is SGHRS and CDR2 is YFSETQ. The CDR3 spells CASSLSTADTQYF. CDR3 DNA: TGCGCCAGCAGCTTGAGTACTGCAGATACGCAGTATTTT.

The genes are TRBV18 and TRBJ1-1; TRBD1 might be the D (5 bases). V shed 2 bases and J shed 10 bases, with 17 bases lying between them. The CDR3 is made up of 14 amino acids. Germline CDR1 and CDR2: KGHSH and LQKENI. The CDR3 loop is CASSPKDTGLRAFF. In nucleotides, the CDR3 is TGTGCCAGCTCACCAAAGGACACCGGATTGCGAGCTTTCTTT. The full variable domain, completed using reference TRBV18 and TRBJ1-1, is NAGVMQNPRHLVRRRGQEARLRCSPMKGHSHVYWYRQLPEEGLKFMVYLQKENIIDESGMPKERFSAEFPKEGPSILRIQQVVRGDSAAYFCASSPKDTGLRAFFGQGTRLTVV.

The chain links TRBV7-9 to TRBJ1-2; D might be TRBD1 (6 bases). CDR1 is SEHNR and CDR2 is FQNEAQ in the germline V gene (reference sequence). Between the trimmed V and J ends, which lost 4 bases and 8 bases, there was a span of 14 bases. CDR3 length: 13 amino acids. The chain's CDR3 is CASSSENQGGYTF. Here the CDR3 DNA reads TGTGCCAGCAGCTCGGAAAACCAGGGGGGCTACACCTTC.

Concerning this clone itself: Additional DNA sequences in this sample encode the identical CDR3. The chain is built from TRBV18 and TRBJ1-5; 9 bases are shared with TRBD1. The CDR3 contains 14 residues. Trimming removed 6 bases from V and 4 bases from J; junction bases left unmatched: 4. Germline loops: CDR1 KGHSH, CDR2 LQKENI. The CDR3 spells CASSPGQGNQPQHF. Here the CDR3 DNA reads TGTGCCAGCTCTCCAGGACAGGGGAATCAGCCCCAGCATTTT.

The chain uses TRBV5-4 and TRBJ1-4; D possibly corresponds to TRBD1 (5 bases). Trimming took 0 bases from V and 5 from J, leaving 14 bases between them. The CDR3 spans 16 residues. Germline lookup yields CDR1 SGHNT and CDR2 YYREEE (reference sequence). The CDR3 here is CASSLGQPGINEKLFF. The DNA for the CDR3 is TGTGCCAGCAGCTTGGGACAGCCCGGTATAAATGAAAAACTGTTTTTT.

This chain connects TRBV5-1 to TRBJ2-2, with 7 bases fitting TRBD2. The CDR3 is made up of 15 amino acids. The ends lost 0 bases at V and 5 bases at J; junction bases unmatched: 4. Germline values: CDR1 SGHRS, CDR2 YFSETQ. The CDR3 nucleotides are TGCGCCAGCAGCTTGGGGGCTAGCGGAACCGGGGAGCTGTTTTTT. As protein: CASSLGASGTGELFF.

This chain links TRBV9 with TRBJ2-7, with 7 bases matching TRBD1. The CDR3 contains 15 residues. V lost 0 bases, J lost 4 bases, and 7 bases stayed unmatched. Looked up from germline, CDR1 is SGDLS and CDR2 is YYNGEE. CDR3 bases: TGTGCCAGCAGCGTAGAGCCAGGGGGAAAATACGAGCAGTACTTC. Protein product: CASSVEPGGKYEQYF.

This clone came up many times. The chain combines TRBV19 with TRBJ2-7, with 7 positions matching TRBD1. The germline V gene has CDR1 LNHDA and CDR2 SQIVND (reference sequence). The V gene end was trimmed by 4 bases and the J gene end by 4 bases; junction bases not matched to a gene: 10. The CDR3 is 15 amino acids. The CDR3 reads CASSKDRTGSYEQYF. CDR3 DNA sequence: TGTGCCAGTAGTAAGGACAGGACGGGATCTTACGAGCAGTACTTC.

The chain employs TRBV19 and TRBJ2-3, with D perhaps TRBD1 (6 bases). The CDR3 runs 16 residues. Germline CDR1 reads LNHDA; CDR2 reads SQIVND (reference sequence). V was pared by 7 bases and J by 2 bases, with 19 bases between. The chain's CDR3 is CASIQQGSKYTDTQYF. In nucleotides, the CDR3 is TGTGCCAGTATACAACAGGGATCTAAATACACAGATACGCAGTATTTT.

The chain recombines TRBV7-9 with TRBJ2-5; 9 nucleotides line up with TRBD2. CDR1 is SEHNR, CDR2 FQNEAQ, per germline (reference sequence). With 1 base clipped from V and 2 bases from J, the junction kept 14 bases outside the gene matches. The CDR3 consists of 19 residues. CDR3 residues: CASSLVLGLAVKDQETQYF. The CDR3 coding sequence is TGTGCCAGCAGCTTAGTTCTGGGACTAGCAGTGAAGGATCAAGAGACCCAGTACTTC.

This clone was seen a handful of times. J is TRBJ2-5 and V is TRBV24-1, with D maybe TRBD1 (5 bases). Germline assignment: CDR1 KGHDR and CDR2 SFDVKD. The ends were cut back, 3 bases at V and 0 bases at J, with 10 bases in the middle. The CDR3 contains 15 residues. CDR3 protein: CATSDPRGYQETQYF. The CDR3 bases are TGTGCCACCAGTGATCCTAGGGGCTACCAAGAGACCCAGTACTTC.

The chain recombines TRBV2 with TRBJ2-5, with 14 bases aligning to TRBD2. The CDR3 has 18 residues. From germline, CDR1 is SNHLY and CDR2 FYNNEI. V lost 7 bases to trimming and J lost 5 bases; unmatched junction nucleotides: 15. The CDR3 region is CASTPSRGTSGGRETQYF. For the CDR3, the DNA is TGTGCCAGCACCCCATCGAGGGGGACTAGCGGGGGTAGGGAGACCCAGTACTTC.

The V and J genes are TRBV27 and TRBJ2-5; 13 nucleotides align to TRBD2. This CDR3 is built from 17 residues. The V and J ends lost 6 bases and 1 base, in that order; junction bases with no gene match: 8. CDR1 is MNHEY and CDR2 is SMNVEV in the germline V gene (reference sequence). In DNA form, the CDR3 reads TGTGCCAGCAGGTTTACGGGACTAGCGGGGACCCAAGAGACCCAGTACTTC. Its protein is CASRFTGLAGTQETQYF.

The chain couples TRBV7-2 to TRBJ2-5, with D unclear. The CDR3 consists of 11 residues. Germline CDR1 and CDR2: SGHTA and FQGNSA. The germline V and J ends were trimmed by 5 bases and 5 bases, with 6 bases remaining between them. In DNA, the CDR3 is TGTGCCAGCAGCACCGGGGAGACCCAGTACTTC. This gives the protein CASSTGETQYF.

The V call is TRBV12-3 or TRBV12-4, the J call TRBJ1-2; weak D call: TRBD1 (5 bases). Trimming removed 3 bases from V and 8 bases from J, with 13 bases in between. The CDR3 sequence is 13 residues long. This chain's CDR3 is CASSFKGHRGYTF. The DNA for the CDR3 is TGTGCCAGCAGTTTTAAAGGACATCGGGGCTACACCTTC.